These 2 T cell receptor beta chains share one sample of origin, sequenced in a study of long-term antiretroviral therapy in people with HIV. Version v3.0 of the immunoSEQ assay was performed at survey level. TCRdb's copy holds only in-frame clones and misses some; the assay was immunoSEQ multiplex PCR. Here the sample spans some 23,000 clones, 93% being singletons. The material sequenced was unsorted PBMCs, taken 7.6 years after starting antiretroviral therapy. The receptor set was obtained from a woman aged 35 to 49 with HIV.

This chain links TRBV5-1 with TRBJ1-2, with TRBD1 identical over 7 bases. V gave up 0 bases and J gave up 4 bases; unmatched junction bases: 3. The germline gives CDR1 SGHRS, CDR2 YFSETQ. This CDR3 has 14 amino acids. For the CDR3, the DNA is TGCGCCAGCAGCTTGGGACAGGGATCCTATGGCTACACCTTC. Translated: CASSLGQGSYGYTF.

The chain employs TRBV9 and TRBJ2-5, with a possible D match to TRBD2 (6 bases). CDR3 length: 15 amino acids. CDR1 and CDR2 from the germline V gene are SGDLS and YYNGEE. Trimming cost V 0 bases and J 5 bases, with 14 bases left between them. This CDR3 is CASSVVGGRGETQYF. The CDR3 region has the DNA TGTGCCAGCAGCGTAGTCGGGGGACGCGGGGAGACCCAGTACTTC.